The present entry profiles one TCR beta chain with its context. Antigen: not known. The data belong to a study of vaccination effects on CD4 cells after COVID-19. Whole-study context: The researchers cultured some 2 million PBMC per well with approximately 9.1 IU/ml IL-2 and roughly 10 ug/ml peptides.

In germline, CDR1 is SGHRS, CDR2 YFSETQ. CDR3 length: 16 residues. V gave up 4 bases and J gave up 6 bases; unmatched junction bases: 9. Produced via immunoSEQ multiplex PCR; TCRdb's table is partial and in-frame only. The sample has about 66,000 clones, just over 70% seen once; the top ten hold roughly a quarter. After less than 11 days in culture, the CD4+ T cells were isolated. Fresh IL-2-containing medium replaced half the medium on days 3 and 7. Study-wide results and caveats: Clones of infection and vaccine origin contracted markedly late after vaccination.

The chain employs TRBV5-1 and TRBJ2-1; the match to TRBD1 covers 11 bases. This TCR derives from a human donor who had a prior SARS-CoV-2 infection. The sequences come from CD4+ T cells from PBMCs cultured without peptide, collected before COVID-19 vaccination. The CDR3, as DNA: TGCGCCAGCAGCGCACCGGGACAGGGGGGAGGCAATGAGCAGTTCTTC. Translation: CASSAPGQGGGNEQFF.